One and the same sample provided the 16 T cell receptor beta chains below, sequenced in a study of post-analysis software for immune sequencing data. Study results and limitations: About five TRBV segments, including TRBV5-6, TRBV5-1 and TRBV20-1, were more frequent in patients than controls.

Every TCR beta cDNA library bore unique molecular identifiers. TCRdb reanalysed the PCR reads using MiXCR and keeps one entry per CDR3 protein. The sample lists roughly 800,000 distinct CDR3 sequences; 25% to 30% were seen once. Which antigens these TCRs recognize remains unknown. The sample comprised blood. The receptors stem from a girl under 18 with multiple sclerosis.

Points on this clonotype: The junction departs from germline at one end; a sequencing error may be responsible. V gene TRBV4-3 combines with J gene TRBJ2-3; D is ambiguous. The CDR3 spans 15 residues. CDR1 LGHNA and CDR2 YSLEER come from the germline V gene. In DNA form, the CDR3 reads TGCGCCAGCGGCCAAGATGGGGAAAGTTGGGATACGCAGTATTTT. Its protein product is CASGQDGESWDTQYF.

J is TRBJ1-2 and V is TRBV29-1, with no clear D. The germline gives CDR1 SQVTM, CDR2 ANQGSEA. This CDR3 comprises 10 residues. Deletions cut 6 bases from V and 4 bases from J, with 6 bases between. This CDR3 reads CSVGAYGYTF. The DNA for the CDR3 is TGCAGCGTCGGAGCCTATGGCTACACCTTC.

The genes are TRBV5-5 and TRBJ2-1, with unresolved D. This CDR3 spans 13 amino acids. V was trimmed by 4 bases and J by 10 bases, leaving 15 bases between them. Germline lookup yields CDR1 SGHKS and CDR2 YYEKEE (reference sequence). In DNA, the CDR3 is TGTGCCAGCAGCCCGGTGGACCCAAGGGAGCAGTTCTTC. Translation: CASSPVDPREQFF.

This clonotype has more than one count but fewer than ten. V and J are TRBV20-1 and TRBJ1-2; a weak D match, TRBD1 (5 bases). The CDR3 covers 14 residues. Germline CDR1 DFQATT, CDR2 SNEGSKA (reference sequence). With 0 bases removed from V and 4 bases from J, the gap between germline ends came to 12 bases. CDR3 in amino acids: CSARDRRQGYGYTF. The CDR3 DNA sequence: TGCAGTGCTAGAGATAGGCGGCAGGGCTATGGCTACACCTTC.

There are a few counts of this clonotype. This sequence joins TRBV7-9 and TRBJ2-3; the D is unclear. The CDR3 contains 15 residues. Germline V gene data show CDR1 as SEHNR and CDR2 as FQNEAQ (reference sequence). V was trimmed by 5 bases and J by 4 bases, leaving 16 bases between them. The CDR3 DNA is TGTGCCAGCAGCCCACGGGCCTTGAAATCAGATACGCAGTATTTT. Its translation: CASSPRALKSDTQYF.

Only a few counts were recorded for this clonotype. This chain joins TRBV11-2 and TRBJ2-3; D is ambiguous. Trimming took off 6 bases at V and 1 base at J, with 8 bases between the two ends. There are 13 residues in the CDR3. Germline CDR1 SGHAT, CDR2 FQNNGV. CDR3 region: CASSRARTDTQYF. CDR3 nucleotide sequence: TGTGCCAGCAGTAGGGCTCGCACAGATACGCAGTATTTT.

This clonotype showed up just once. The gene calls are TRBV4-3 and TRBJ1-4, with no clear D. V was cut by 0 bases and J by 3 bases, with 17 bases left in between. The CDR3 covers 18 residues. CDR1 LGHNA and CDR2 YSLEER come from the germline V gene. The CDR3, as DNA: TGCGCCAGCAGCCAAGATTTAATTGTAGAAAGGTCTAATGAAAAACTGTTTTTT. Encoded protein: CASSQDLIVERSNEKLFF.

Many counts were recorded for this clonotype. The chain couples TRBV7-2 to TRBJ2-7; no clear D gene. In germline, CDR1 is SGHTA, CDR2 FQGNSA. This CDR3 has 15 residues. With 5 bases removed from V and 2 bases from J, the gap between germline ends came to 16 bases. DNA of the CDR3: TGTGCCAGCAGCACCTTTTGGGCCTACACCTACGAGCAGTACTTC. Amino acids: CASSTFWAYTYEQYF.

This clonotype was seen once. The chain uses TRBV2 and TRBJ2-5; 7 bases are shared with TRBD2. Germline loops: CDR1 SNHLY, CDR2 FYNNEI. This CDR3 comprises 16 residues. Trimming removed 8 bases from V and 4 bases from J; junction bases left unmatched: 16. CDR3 sequence (DNA): TGTGCCAGCCTCCTGAGGAGCGGGGTAATGGGAGAGACCCAGTACTTC. Its protein product is CASLLRSGVMGETQYF.

The chain is built from TRBV5-1 and TRBJ2-3, with TRBD2 matching over 7 bases. Germline assignment: CDR1 SGHRS and CDR2 YFSETQ. The CDR3 sequence is 17 residues long. Trimming removed 0 bases from V and 2 bases from J; junction bases left unmatched: 9. Here the CDR3 reads CASSLEPGGTNTDTQYF. CDR3 bases: TGCGCCAGCAGCTTGGAACCCGGGGGGACTAACACAGATACGCAGTATTTT.

This CDR3 reads CASSLSGGAWNEQYF. Written as DNA, the CDR3 is TGTGCCAGCAGCCTAAGCGGGGGGGCGTGGAATGAGCAGTACTTC. V usage is TRBV3-1 and J usage is TRBJ2-4; 10 bases match TRBD2. Germline-derived CDR1 and CDR2 are LGHDT and YNNKEL (reference sequence). CDR3 length: 15 residues. The trim removed 4 bases at V and 13 bases at J, leaving 13 bases unmatched.

This chain connects TRBV7-9 to TRBJ2-6, with D possibly being TRBD2 (6 bases). V lost 1 base and J lost 1, with 11 bases in between. From germline, CDR1 is SEHNR and CDR2 FQNEAQ (reference sequence). The CDR3 loop spans 17 amino acids. The chain's CDR3 is CASSLGAGRSGANVLTF. Written as DNA, the CDR3 is TGTGCCAGCAGCTTAGGTGCAGGGAGGTCTGGGGCCAACGTCCTGACTTTC.

In this sample, this clonotype turned up a few times. The chain joins TRBV11-3 to TRBJ2-1; D is uncertain. Germline V gene data show CDR1 as SGHNT and CDR2 as YENEEA. Trimming removed 5 bases at V and 5 bases at J, with 13 bases between. The CDR3 is 14 amino acids. The CDR3 DNA follows: TGTGCCAGCAGCGTACAATTTTTAGACAATGAGCAGTTCTTC. This translates into CASSVQFLDNEQFF. Using reference TRBV11-3 and TRBJ2-1 for the parts outside the CDR3, the full variable domain is EAGVVQSPRYKIIEKKQPVAFWCNPISGHNTLYWYLQNLGQGPELLIRYENEEAVDDSQLPKDRFSAERLKGVDSTLKIQPAELGDSAVYLCASSVQFLDNEQFFGPGTRLTVL.

The V call is TRBV7-2, the J call TRBJ1-2; D unclear. Germline CDR1 reads SGHTA; CDR2 reads FQGNSA. Trimming took off 1 base at V and 4 bases at J, with 19 bases between the two ends. The CDR3 totals 17 residues. This CDR3 is CTSSLESGSHTIYGYTF. The CDR3 DNA reads as TGTACCAGCAGCTTAGAATCGGGCAGCCACACTATCTATGGCTACACCTTC.

This chain joins TRBV5-1 and TRBJ1-2; D not certain. The V end was cut by 1 base, the J end by 5 bases, with 15 bases between. The CDR3 is 15 amino acids. Germline CDR1 is SGHRS and CDR2 is YFSETQ. Written as DNA, the CDR3 is TGCGCCAGCAGCTTGATTGGTGTCAGTGAATATGGCTACACCTTC. Translation gives CASSLIGVSEYGYTF.

The rearrangement uses TRBV10-3 and TRBJ2-4; D is undetermined. The V and J ends lost 3 bases and 1 base respectively, with 10 bases between them. The length of the CDR3 is 15 residues. Germline-derived CDR1 and CDR2 are ENHRY and SYGVKD. The CDR3 DNA is TGTGCCATCAGTGACCCCCTCGTGGCCAAAAACATTCAGTACTTC. Encoded protein: CAISDPLVAKNIQYF.